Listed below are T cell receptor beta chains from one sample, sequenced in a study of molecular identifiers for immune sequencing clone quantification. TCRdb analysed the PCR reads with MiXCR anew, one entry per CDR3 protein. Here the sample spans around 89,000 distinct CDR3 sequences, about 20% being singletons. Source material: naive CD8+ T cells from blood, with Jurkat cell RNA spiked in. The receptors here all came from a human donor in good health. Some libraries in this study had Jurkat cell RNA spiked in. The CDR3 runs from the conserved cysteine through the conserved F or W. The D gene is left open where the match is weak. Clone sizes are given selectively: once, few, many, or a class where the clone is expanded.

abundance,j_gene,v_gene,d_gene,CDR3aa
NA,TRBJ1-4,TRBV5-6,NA,CASSFGRIATNEKLFF
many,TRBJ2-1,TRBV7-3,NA,CASSRRDDSYNEQFF
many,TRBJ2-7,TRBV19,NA,CASSIVGTKDYEQYF
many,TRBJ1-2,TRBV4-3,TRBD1,CASSQDSFSEQGAGYGYTF
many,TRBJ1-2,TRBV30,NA,CAWNTGINYGYTF
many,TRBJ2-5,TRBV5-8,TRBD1,CASSYGTGKETQYF
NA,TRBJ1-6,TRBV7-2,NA,CASSLEGITYNSPLHF
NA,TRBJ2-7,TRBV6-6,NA,CASSYWGSESYEQYF
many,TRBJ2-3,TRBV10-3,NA,CAISESRADSTDTQYF
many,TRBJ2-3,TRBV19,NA,CASSIMGNPKDTQYF
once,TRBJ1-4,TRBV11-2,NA,CASTLEGATNEKLFF